The T cell receptor (beta chain) under discussion was sequenced for a study of blood T cell repertoires in COVID-19. Study summary: Nucleic acid was either cDNA or gDNA, and it came from T cells, B-cell-depleted T cells, or PBMCs.

It was during active infection that Seattle patients were enrolled and then longitudinally followed. Germline V lookup: CDR1 KGHSH, CDR2 LQKENI. The CDR3 covers 14 residues. J lost 5 bases, V lost 5 bases, and 6 bases had no gene match. In the authors' workflow: Researchers report that nucleated cell counts were estimated from reference gene primer amplification. Here immunoSEQ multiplex PCR was the method, and the copy in TCRdb shows in-frame clones only, minus some. The V and J calls and clone size are taken from that table; D and trimming were inferred from the DNA. This table holds just over 250,000 clones, 80% to 90% found once.

The J gene is TRBJ1-2, the V gene TRBV18, with 9 bases matching TRBD1. Source material: peripheral blood. The origin of this receptor is a woman in her 70s with COVID-19, enrolled during active disease. Written as DNA, the CDR3 is TGTGCCAGCTCAAGGGACAGGGCTTTTTATGGCTACACCTTC. Its protein product is CASSRDRAFYGYTF. The full variable domain, its missing parts supplied by reference TRBV18 and TRBJ1-2, is NAGVMQNPRHLVRRRGQEARLRCSPMKGHSHVYWYRQLPEEGLKFMVYLQKENIIDESGMPKERFSAEFPKEGPSILRIQQVVRGDSAAYFCASSRDRAFYGYTFGSGTRLTVV.